By frequency, the clone carrying this T cell receptor (beta chain) is medium-sized. The antigen is unknown. The sample originates from a study of T cells expressing NK-cell markers. The study, taken as a whole, reports: Topping the CD3+CD56-NKG2C+ fraction as well were these clonotypes, in a few donors.

A 5'RACE template switching approach incorporating UMIs was used to make TCR beta cDNA. TCRdb re-called the 5' RACE reads and catalogs CDR3 proteins one per entry, DNA excluded. The listing contains over 4,500 distinct CDR3 sequences. The clonotype comes from a man in his late teens or twenties in good health. Sequenced input: blood T cells: a sorted CD56 or NKG2C T cell subset, CD4+ or CD8+ T cells, or bulk PBMC T cells (not recorded which).

The chain's CDR3 is CASSQVVFLEKLFF. V gene TRBV4-3 combines with J gene TRBJ1-4. The CDR3 is 14 amino acids. The V gene's germline CDR1 is LGHNA and CDR2 YSLEER.